In this sample, the clone carrying this TCR beta chain turned up once. Its antigen remains unknown. These data come from a study of cytomegalovirus exposure and HLA in healthy donors. Study overall: Around 180 million T cells yielded approximately 100 million unique TCR beta sequences, as an earlier analysis found. Study-level points and caveats: Researchers reported in a later analysis that a missense DCLRE1C variant was tied to TCR beta V- and J-gene trimming.

PCR involved 60 Vbeta and 13 Jbeta primers. Authors' methods: Among the unique TCR beta chains that a later analysis counted, 75 million to 85 million in all, about 11 million were shared. Libraries were prepared by immunoSEQ multiplex PCR; TCRdb keeps only in-frame clonotypes and omits some of them. That table gives V, J and clone size, and the DNA gave D and trimming. Of fewer than 200,000 clones in the sample, roughly 77% were seen once. The TCR originated in a man aged 35 to 55 in good health and CMV-seropositive. Sample: PBMCs.

Written as DNA, the CDR3 is TGTGCCAGCAGCCGAACGAGGGACACCTTGGCTTTCTTT. Its translation is CASSRTRDTLAFF. The chain links TRBV7-2 to TRBJ1-1, with TRBD1 as a possible D gene (6 bases). Germline CDR1 SGHTA, CDR2 FQGNSA. V gave up 5 bases and J gave up 11 bases, with 18 bases separating them. The length of the CDR3 is 13 residues.